This T cell receptor (beta chain) derives from a study of blood T cell repertoires in COVID-19. On the study more broadly: The samples span acute and convalescent COVID-19 from the United States, Italy and Spain.

TCRdb keeps only in-frame clones here, not all; method: immunoSEQ multiplex PCR. Among under 300,000 clones listed, approximately 86% were seen once. The CDR3 loop spans 16 amino acids. Trimming cost V 4 bases and J 0 bases; bases outside gene matches: 6. Germline V gives CDR1 SGHKS, CDR2 YYEKEE (reference sequence). Sequences were obtained from peripheral blood. The V call is TRBV5-5, the J call TRBJ2-7; 11 nucleotides line up with TRBD2. This receptor was identified in a woman between 65 and 79 years old with active or convalescent COVID-19. The DNA for the CDR3 is TGTGCCAGCAGCCAAACTAGCGGGGGATTCTCCTACGAGCAGTACTTC. Translation gives CASSQTSGGFSYEQYF. Full variable domain (outside the CDR3, taken from reference TRBV5-5 and TRBJ2-7): DAGVTQSPTHLIKTRGQQVTLRCSPISGHKSVSWYQQVLGQGPQFIFQYYEKEERGRGNFPDRFSARQFPNYSSELNVNALLLGDSALYLCASSQTSGGFSYEQYFGPGTRLTVT.